The 17 T cell receptor beta chains listed next were all sequenced from one sample in a study of T-cell memory formation after mild COVID-19. One entry per CDR3 protein, called by TCRdb with MiXCR from the 5' RACE reads. Found here are about 290,000 distinct CDR3 sequences, around 15% of them singletons; the top ten hold roughly 23%. The material sequenced was PBMCs or a T cell subset sorted from them (not recorded which). These receptors came from a young man who had mild COVID-19 (a few samples of this study predate the infection). Cell type and time point are not known.

In this sample, this clonotype turned up a few times. CDR3 coding DNA: TGCAGTGCTCACGCCGTTGACAGTCCCGCTTACGAGCGGTACGTC. It translates to CSAHAVDSPAYERYV. This sequence joins TRBV20-1 and TRBJ2-7; D may be TRBD1 (5 bases). The CDR3 contains 15 residues. Germline CDR1 is DFQATT and CDR2 is SNEGSKA (reference sequence).

The chain joins TRBV11-3 to TRBJ2-1; no clear D gene. CDR1 is SGHNT, CDR2 YENEEA, per germline. The CDR3 is 14 residues long. V gave up 5 bases and J gave up 4 bases, with 12 bases separating them. CDR3 residues: CASSPHWQYNEQFF. The CDR3 DNA follows: TGTGCCAGCAGCCCCCACTGGCAGTACAATGAGCAGTTCTTC.

This clonotype was seen a few times. V is TRBV7-2 and J is TRBJ1-6; no firm D call. Trimming took 1 base from V and 5 from J, leaving 6 bases between them. Germline-derived CDR1 and CDR2 are SGHTA and FQGNSA. This CDR3 spans 14 amino acids. The CDR3 DNA is TGTGCCAGCAGCTTAGAAGGAAATAATTCACCCCTCCACTTT. Protein: CASSLEGNNSPLHF.

In this sample, this clonotype turned up a few times. The CDR3 DNA follows: TGTGCCAGCAGCTCTGGCGGGGGGGTGGACATTCAGTACTTC. Its translation: CASSSGGGVDIQYF. The J gene is TRBJ2-4, the V gene TRBV7-2; TRBD2 agrees at 9 bases. V was pared by 4 bases and J by 8 bases, with 6 bases of the junction left unmatched. The CDR3 length is 14 residues. Germline values: CDR1 SGHTA, CDR2 FQGNSA.

This clonotype was detected many times. The rearrangement joins TRBV18 to TRBJ2-1, with 12 positions matching TRBD2. After removal of 2 bases from V and 9 bases from J, the junction contained 8 bases not matched to a gene. Germline V CDR1 and CDR2: KGHSH, LQKENI. The CDR3 has 16 amino acids. CDR3 loop: CASSPASGGAGIEQFF. The CDR3 coding sequence is TGTGCCAGCTCACCAGCTAGCGGGGGGGCCGGTATTGAGCAGTTCTTC.

CDR3 residues: CASSFLSGGSYTQYF. The DNA of the CDR3 is TGTGCCAGCAGCTTCCTTTCCGGGGGATCATATACGCAGTATTTT. The genes are TRBV11-3 and TRBJ2-3; the D gene is possibly TRBD2 (6 bases). Trimming removed 3 bases from V and 7 bases from J, with 17 bases in between. The CDR3 totals 15 residues. The germline gives CDR1 SGHNT, CDR2 YENEEA.

This clonotype was recorded a few times. This chain links TRBV6-5 with TRBJ1-1, with 8 bases lining up with TRBD1. The J segment lost 6 bases and the V segment lost 5 bases, leaving 11 bases of the junction unmatched. The CDR3 is made up of 15 amino acids. Germline V lookup: CDR1 MNHEY, CDR2 SVGAGI. The CDR3 DNA is TGTGCCAGCAGTAGGACAGGGACCTCTCGGGCTGAAGCTTTCTTT. Translated: CASSRTGTSRAEAFF.

The chain links TRBV7-2 to TRBJ1-2, with no clear D. The CDR3 loop spans 15 amino acids. Between the trimmed V and J ends, which lost 5 bases and 1 base, there was a span of 14 bases. Germline CDR1 reads SGHTA; CDR2 reads FQGNSA. For the CDR3, the DNA is TGTGCCAGCAGCCTATCCGATGGACTTAACTATGGCTACACCTTC. Translation: CASSLSDGLNYGYTF.

Concerning this clonotype: A junction boundary mismatches the germline segment, possibly from a read error. The chain employs TRBV4-3 and TRBJ2-2; 12 bases map to TRBD2. CDR3 length equals 20 residues. CDR1 and CDR2 (germline): LGHNA, YSLEER. The CDR3 loop is CASSQDGLAGGKMNSGELFF. The CDR3 DNA is TGCGCCAGCAGCCAAGACGGCCTAGCGGGGGGGAAAATGAACTCCGGGGAGCTGTTTTTT.

J is TRBJ1-3 and V is TRBV15; D is uncertain. The germline CDR1 and CDR2 sequences are LNHNV and YYDKDF (reference sequence). V lost 4 bases and J 0 bases, leaving 13 bases between the germline ends. This CDR3 comprises 16 residues. The CDR3 protein is CATSTRSVRSGNTIYF. CDR3 DNA sequence: TGTGCCACCAGCACCCGCTCGGTCCGCTCTGGAAACACCATATATTTT.

This clonotype was seen a handful of times. The CDR3 loop reads CASSQRQGKAFF. The CDR3 nucleotides read TGTGCCAGCAGCCAAAGACAGGGAAAAGCTTTCTTT. V usage is TRBV6-5 and J usage is TRBJ1-1, with 7 bases identical to TRBD1. J lost 9 bases, V lost 6 bases, and 7 bases had no gene match. Germline CDR1 and CDR2: MNHEY and SVGAGI. CDR3 length: 12 residues.

This clonotype came up a few times. This chain connects TRBV14 to TRBJ1-6; D is ambiguous. Germline CDR1 and CDR2: SGHDN and FVKESK. Trimming cost V 5 bases and J 9 bases, with 8 bases left between them. The CDR3 covers 12 residues. CDR3: CASSIPSSPLHF. CDR3 coding DNA: TGTGCCAGCAGCATTCCCAGTTCACCCCTCCACTTT.

The V gene is TRBV4-2, the J gene TRBJ2-3; 11 positions agree with TRBD2. CDR1 and CDR2 from the germline V gene are LGHNA and YNFKEQ. With 3 bases clipped from V and 2 bases from J, the junction kept 4 bases outside the gene matches. The CDR3 is 16 amino acids. For the CDR3, the DNA is TGTGCCAGCAGCCACCCTAGCGGGGGGTACACAGATACGCAGTATTTT. Translation gives CASSHPSGGYTDTQYF.

The J gene is TRBJ2-7, the V gene TRBV7-6; D not resolved. CDR1 is SGHVS, CDR2 FNYEAQ, per germline. V dropped 6 bases and J dropped 3 bases, with 12 bases sitting between them. The CDR3 runs to 13 residues. The CDR3 coding sequence is TGTGCCAGCAGGCAGGCGAACGACTACGAGCAGTACTTC. Amino acid sequence: CASRQANDYEQYF.

This clonotype was counted at least ten times. The rearrangement joins TRBV12-3 or TRBV12-4 to TRBJ2-1; 8 bases fit TRBD2. This CDR3 is built from 15 residues. V shed 5 bases, J shed 7 bases, and the junction held 10 bases outside the gene matches. The CDR3 loop reads CASSLIGGAGNEQFF. The CDR3 nucleotides are TGTGCCAGCAGTCTAATCGGGGGGGCCGGGAATGAGCAGTTCTTC.

V gene TRBV24-1 combines with J gene TRBJ2-3; D remains ambiguous. The CDR3 runs 14 residues. V was trimmed by 5 bases and J by 1 base, leaving 9 bases between them. Germline values: CDR1 KGHDR, CDR2 SFDVKD. CDR3 nucleotides: TGTGCCACCAGTGGTACAGATCGCACAGATACGCAGTATTTT. It encodes CATSGTDRTDTQYF.

This clonotype was recorded once. The V and J genes are TRBV5-6 and TRBJ2-7; 9 bases agree with TRBD1. CDR1 SGHDT and CDR2 YYEEEE come from the germline V gene. The CDR3 consists of 16 residues. The trim removed 1 base at V and 0 bases at J, leaving 5 bases unmatched. The CDR3 region has the DNA TGTGCCAGCAGCTTGTCTCGACAGGGGGGCTCCTACGAGCAGTACGTC. Its protein is CASSLSRQGGSYEQYV.